The 32 T cell receptor beta chains below were found in one sample sequenced in a study of blood T cell repertoires in COVID-19. Sequenced by immunoSEQ multiplex PCR; TCRdb stores in-frame clones only, minus some. Of approximately 320,000 clones in the sample, roughly 87% were seen once. The sample consisted of PBMCs or T cells enriched from blood (not recorded which). Receptors were obtained from a woman younger than 30 who had recovered from COVID-19.

The gene calls are TRBV6-2 or TRBV6-3 and TRBJ1-1; a possible D gene is TRBD1 (5 bases). The CDR3 totals 15 residues. Germline CDR1 is MNHEY and CDR2 is SVGEGT. V gave up 5 bases and J gave up 1 base, with 14 bases separating them. The CDR3 protein is CASSPGRPGNTEAFF. The CDR3 nucleotides read TGTGCCAGCAGTCCAGGGCGGCCGGGGAACACTGAAGCTTTCTTT.

This chain uses TRBV7-9 with TRBJ1-1, with D possibly matching TRBD1 (6 bases). The germline V gene has CDR1 SEHNR and CDR2 FQNEAQ (reference sequence). Trimming left V 8 bases short and J 3 bases short, with 16 bases between. The CDR3 is made up of 14 amino acids. The CDR3 bases are TGTGCCAGCTACCCCAAAGCAGGGGACACTGAAGCTTTCTTT. The encoded protein is CASYPKAGDTEAFF.

V is TRBV5-1 and J is TRBJ2-3; 8 nucleotides line up with TRBD1. Germline assignment: CDR1 SGHRS and CDR2 YFSETQ. The CDR3 loop spans 14 amino acids. V trimming: 2 bases; J trimming: 6 bases; junction bases outside the gene matches: 5. CDR3 nucleotide sequence: TGCGCCAGCAGCTTAGGACAGGGTCGGGATACGCAGTATTTT. Translated: CASSLGQGRDTQYF.

In DNA, the CDR3 is TGTGCCAGCAGCCCTTTTGCCGGGGGGAACACAGATACGCAGTATTTT. Translating it yields CASSPFAGGNTDTQYF. The rearrangement joins TRBV7-3 to TRBJ2-3; 7 bases match TRBD2. The V gene's germline CDR1 is SGHTA and CDR2 FQGTGA. J was trimmed by 2 bases and V by 5 bases; bases with no gene match: 10. The CDR3 spans 16 residues.

The V gene is TRBV10-3, the J gene TRBJ2-1, with 7 bases that match TRBD1. The CDR3 covers 18 residues. V lost 4 bases, J lost 8 bases, and 20 bases stayed unmatched. CDR1 and CDR2 from the germline V gene are ENHRY and SYGVKD. The CDR3 region has the DNA TGTGCCATCAGTGTGGCCTTAGGGGGACAGCGGTACAGGGATGAGCAGTTCTTC. This encodes CAISVALGGQRYRDEQFF.

This clone was counted between two and nine times. J is TRBJ2-3 and V is TRBV18; TRBD1 agrees at 10 bases. V dropped 4 bases and J dropped 3; count of bases not matched to a gene: 1. This CDR3 has 14 residues. Germline assignment: CDR1 KGHSH and CDR2 LQKENI. In DNA form, the CDR3 reads TGTGCCAGCTCACGGACAGGGGGAACAGATACGCAGTATTTT. Its protein is CASSRTGGTDTQYF.

This rearrangement joins TRBV3-1 (or the pseudogene TRBV3-2) to TRBJ2-2; TRBD1 agrees at 8 bases. The CDR3 covers 16 residues. Looked up from germline, CDR1 is LGHDT and CDR2 is YNNKEL (reference sequence). V was pared by 4 bases and J by 1 base, with 5 bases of the junction left unmatched. The CDR3 coding sequence is TGTGCCAGCAGCCTAGGGACAGGATGGAACACCGGGGAGCTGTTTTTT. Its protein is CASSLGTGWNTGELFF.

CDR3 bases: TGTGCCAGCAGCTTGGTCGAGGCGGCCCCCTACGAGCAGTACTTC. It translates to CASSLVEAAPYEQYF. J is TRBJ2-7 and V is TRBV5-6; D gene unclear. Germline V gene lookup returns CDR1 SGHDT and CDR2 YYEEEE. The CDR3 is 15 amino acids. V dropped 0 bases and J dropped 2 bases, with 12 bases sitting between them.

The table lists this clone with a count of one. This chain uses TRBV30 with TRBJ1-3, with 8 bases lining up with TRBD1. V shed 5 bases and J 4 bases; nucleotides not matched to a gene: 4. This CDR3 has 13 residues. From germline, CDR1 is GTSNPN and CDR2 SVGIG (reference sequence). The CDR3 sequence: CAWDRGKGNTIYF. DNA for the CDR3: TGTGCCTGGGACAGGGGTAAAGGAAACACCATATATTTT.

The count of this clone is one. This sequence joins TRBV6-5 and TRBJ2-2; the D gene is possibly TRBD2 (5 bases). V was cut by 8 bases and J by 4 bases, with 14 bases left in between. Germline V gene lookup returns CDR1 MNHEY and CDR2 SVGAGI. This CDR3 region has 14 residues. Here the CDR3 reads CASGTSLGTGELFF. CDR3 nucleotide sequence: TGTGCCAGCGGCACTAGTTTAGGCACCGGGGAGCTGTTTTTT.

Points on this clone: Other nucleotide sequences from this sample produce the same CDR3. The CDR3: CASSMGGNTEAFF. The CDR3, as DNA: TGTGCCAGTAGTATGGGGGGGAACACTGAAGCTTTCTTT. The V call is TRBV19, the J call TRBJ1-1; maybe TRBD1 (5 bases). V was cut by 3 bases and J by 1 base, with 6 bases left in between. The CDR3 is 13 residues long. CDR1 LNHDA and CDR2 SQIVND come from the germline V gene (reference sequence).

V is TRBV7-9 and J is TRBJ2-7; TRBD2 matches at 10 bases. The CDR3 is 16 amino acids. V trimming: 1 base; J trimming: 3 bases; junction bases outside the gene matches: 6. Germline V CDR1 and CDR2: SEHNR, FQNEAQ (reference sequence). The CDR3 DNA follows: TGTGCCAGCAGCTTAGACCTAGCGGGAGATTTCTACGAGCAGTACTTC. It translates to CASSLDLAGDFYEQYF. The whole variable domain, filled in from reference TRBV7-9 and TRBJ2-7, reads DTGVSQNPRHKITKRGQNVTFRCDPISEHNRLYWYRQTLGQGPEFLTYFQNEAQLEKSRLLSDRFSAERPKGSFSTLEIQRTEQGDSAMYLCASSLDLAGDFYEQYFGPGTRLTVT.

The chain links TRBV6-5 to TRBJ2-7; TRBD1 agrees at 7 bases. Germline CDR1 is MNHEY and CDR2 is SVGAGI. The CDR3 is made up of 14 amino acids. The V and J ends lost 2 bases and 3 bases, in that order; junction bases with no gene match: 4. CDR3 region: CASSYGQARYEQYF. CDR3 in DNA: TGTGCCAGCAGTTACGGACAGGCCCGCTACGAGCAGTACTTC.

The J gene is TRBJ1-2, the V gene TRBV27; D ambiguous. V shed 3 bases and J shed 6 bases, with 14 bases lying between them. Germline V CDR1 and CDR2: MNHEY, SMNVEV (reference sequence). The CDR3 is 14 amino acids. As DNA, the CDR3 is TGTGCCAGCAGTTTTCGACACCAAGCAGATGGCTACACCTTC. This encodes CASSFRHQADGYTF.

This chain joins TRBV27 and TRBJ1-1; D is ambiguous. From germline, CDR1 is MNHEY and CDR2 SMNVEV (reference sequence). Trimming cost V 1 base and J 5 bases, with 11 bases left between them. The CDR3 length is 14 residues. The CDR3 sequence: CASSLLSFGTEAFF. For the CDR3, the DNA is TGTGCCAGCAGTTTATTGAGTTTTGGTACTGAAGCTTTCTTT.

V and J are TRBV28 and TRBJ1-2; no clear D gene. CDR1 MDHEN and CDR2 SYDVKM come from the germline V gene. Between the trimmed V and J ends, which lost 2 bases and 2 bases, there was a span of 18 bases. The CDR3 spans 17 residues. The CDR3 DNA reads TGTGCCAGCAGTTTAACGGGGTCGACCCGCAAAAACTATGGCTACACCTTC. Translation gives CASSLTGSTRKNYGYTF.

The V call is TRBV6-2 or TRBV6-3, the J call TRBJ2-1, with unresolved D. From germline, CDR1 is MNHEY and CDR2 SVGEGT. This CDR3 is built from 16 residues. Trimming cost V 6 bases and J 0 bases, with 15 bases left between them. CDR3 nucleotide sequence: TGTGCCAGCAGCGTCTTGGGCGTTAGCTCCTACAATGAGCAGTTCTTC. Translated: CASSVLGVSSYNEQFF.

This chain connects TRBV14 to TRBJ2-3; D might be TRBD2 (6 bases). Germline CDR1 is SGHDN and CDR2 is FVKESK. V gave up 0 bases and J gave up 4 bases, with 8 bases separating them. The CDR3 has 14 residues. The DNA of the CDR3 is TGTGCCAGCAGCCAAGATTGGGGGGCAGATACGCAGTATTTT. It specifies CASSQDWGADTQYF.

The chain employs TRBV4-3 and TRBJ1-6, with TRBD1 identical over 8 bases. The CDR3 loop spans 14 amino acids. V was pared by 4 bases and J by 4 bases, with 0 bases of the junction left unmatched. Germline loops: CDR1 LGHNA, CDR2 YSLEER. Written as DNA, the CDR3 is TGCGCCAGCAGCCGGGACAGGTATAATTCACCCCTCCACTTT. Amino acid sequence: CASSRDRYNSPLHF.

V and J are TRBV7-3 and TRBJ2-7; 8 nucleotides match TRBD1. Trimming at V came to 0 bases and at J to 3 bases, leaving 4 bases not matched to a gene. Germline CDR1 and CDR2: SGHTA and FQGTGA. This CDR3 spans 15 amino acids. CDR3 coding DNA: TGTGCCAGCAGCTTAACCCCCGGGACAGGCTACGAGCAGTACTTC. This codes for CASSLTPGTGYEQYF.

The V and J genes are TRBV14 and TRBJ2-5, with 7 nucleotides matching TRBD1. Germline V CDR1 and CDR2: SGHDN, FVKESK. After removal of 5 bases from V and 5 bases from J, the junction contained 14 bases not matched to a gene. The CDR3 loop spans 16 amino acids. This CDR3 is CASSYIVGGAWETQYF. The CDR3 DNA reads as TGTGCCAGCAGCTACATCGTAGGGGGCGCGTGGGAGACCCAGTACTTC.

The rearrangement links TRBV28 to TRBJ1-2, with TRBD1 identical over 7 bases. V gave up 3 bases and J gave up 8 bases; unmatched junction bases: 9. CDR3 length: 14 amino acids. CDR1 is MDHEN, CDR2 SYDVKM, per germline. This CDR3 is CASSFITGDGGYTF. The CDR3 DNA is TGTGCCAGCAGTTTTATTACAGGGGATGGAGGCTACACCTTC.

The rearrangement uses TRBV29-1 and TRBJ1-2, with 7 bases aligning to TRBD1. With V trimmed by 8 bases and J by 8 bases, 20 bases remained unmatched. CDR3 length equals 15 residues. Germline V gene lookup returns CDR1 SQVTM and CDR2 ANQGSEA. CDR3 in amino acids: CSLDGGQLTTEGYTF. The DNA for the CDR3 is TGCAGCCTCGACGGGGGACAGCTAACTACCGAGGGCTACACCTTC.

The chain couples TRBV5-4 to TRBJ2-7; 8 positions agree with TRBD1. The CDR3 runs to 15 residues. Germline V gene sequence: CDR1 SGHNT, CDR2 YYREEE (reference sequence). J lost 2 bases, V lost 3 bases, and 7 bases had no gene match. CDR3 residues: CASSSPGGKTYEQYF. CDR3 nucleotides: TGTGCCAGCAGCTCCCCAGGGGGCAAAACCTACGAGCAGTACTTC.

The chain links TRBV7-8 to TRBJ1-1; D not resolved. Germline V gives CDR1 SGHVS, CDR2 FQNEAQ. The CDR3 runs to 14 residues. Trimming removed 1 base from V and 2 bases from J, with 8 bases in between. The CDR3 DNA follows: TGTGCCAGCAGCTTAGAGTCAGGAAACACTGAAGCTTTCTTT. Translated: CASSLESGNTEAFF.

This chain links TRBV27 with TRBJ1-1, with a tentative D call TRBD1 (6 bases). The V end lost 8 bases, the J end lost 5 bases, and 21 bases lay between the germline ends. Per the germline V gene, CDR1 is MNHEY and CDR2 is SMNVEV (reference sequence). The CDR3 runs 15 residues. The CDR3 region is CASFIPGGGLTEAFF. CDR3 sequence (DNA): TGTGCCAGCTTCATTCCTGGGGGGGGGCTTACTGAAGCTTTCTTT.

The rearrangement links TRBV28 to TRBJ2-7; 7 nucleotides line up with TRBD1. Germline loops: CDR1 MDHEN, CDR2 SYDVKM. CDR3 length: 14 amino acids. V shed 2 bases and J 0 bases; nucleotides not matched to a gene: 1. DNA for the CDR3: TGTGCCAGCAGTTTAACAGGGGACTCCTACGAGCAGTACTTC. It codes for CASSLTGDSYEQYF.

The V and J genes are TRBV4-2 and TRBJ2-7, with 9 positions matching TRBD2. J lost 3 bases, V lost 4 bases, and 4 bases had no gene match. The CDR3 runs 14 residues. Germline values: CDR1 LGHNA, CDR2 YNFKEQ. CDR3 in DNA: TGTGCCAGCAGCCCGGGACTAGCTAGCTACGAGCAGTACTTC. As protein: CASSPGLASYEQYF.

This clone has just one count. The chain joins TRBV13 to TRBJ2-7, with 7 bases identical to TRBD1. The CDR3 covers 13 residues. From germline, CDR1 is PRHDT and CDR2 FYEKMQ (reference sequence). The ends lost 5 bases at V and 2 bases at J; junction bases unmatched: 3. In DNA, the CDR3 is TGTGCCAGCAGCGCTGGGACAGCCTACGAGCAGTACTTC. The encoded protein is CASSAGTAYEQYF.

The CDR3 DNA is TGTGCCAGCACCTATTCAGACAGAAACTATGGCTACACCTTC. This encodes CASTYSDRNYGYTF. The chain uses TRBV28 and TRBJ1-2, with a weak D call TRBD1 (5 bases). The ends were cut back, 7 bases at V and 2 bases at J, with 14 bases in the middle. The CDR3 consists of 14 residues. Germline CDR1 is MDHEN and CDR2 is SYDVKM.

V gene TRBV3-1 (or the pseudogene TRBV3-2) combines with J gene TRBJ2-5; 12 bases are a match to TRBD2. V dropped 4 bases and J dropped 5; count of bases not matched to a gene: 5. The CDR3 has 15 amino acids. Germline-derived CDR1 and CDR2 are LGHDT and YNNKEL (reference sequence). CDR3 loop: CASSRPSGGAETQYF. In DNA form, the CDR3 reads TGTGCCAGCAGCCGACCTAGCGGGGGGGCGGAGACCCAGTACTTC.

This chain connects TRBV7-6 to TRBJ2-1, with D possibly being TRBD2 (5 bases). V lost 0 bases, J lost 1 base, and 7 bases lay in between. The CDR3 spans 15 residues. Germline CDR1 SGHVS, CDR2 FNYEAQ. The CDR3 DNA reads TGTGCCAGCAGCTTAGCGGGAGCGTCCTACAATGAGCAGTTCTTC. This sequence encodes CASSLAGASYNEQFF.